This note documents a single T cell receptor beta chain sequence. Its target is not known. The sample's time point: week 23, last vaccination. Every vaccination contained 300 ug of the mutant IDH1 20-mer peptide and was paired with topical imiquimod. This CDR3 spans 14 amino acids. Germline CDR1 and CDR2: MNHEY and SMNVEV (reference sequence). Trimming shortened V by 7 bases and J by 0 bases, and 10 bases separated the two germline ends. Produced via immunoSEQ multiplex PCR; TCRdb's table is partial and in-frame only. The sample lists about 33,000 clones, roughly 90% occurring once. This specimen belongs to a study of a mutant IDH1 vaccine in newly diagnosed glioma. Study at large: Across weeks 1, 3, 5, 7, 11, 15, 19 and 23, patients received a vaccination each time, eight in all. Every participant had undergone radiotherapy, temozolomide, or both before, and most underwent both.

This TCR came from a man aged 40-49 years with glioma. The chain uses TRBV27 and TRBJ2-1, with D perhaps assigned TRBD1 or TRBD2 (5 bases each). The sequencing here drew on PBMCs, taken from a glioma patient whose treatment included an IDH1 peptide vaccine. The CDR3 loop reads CASKGPSSYNEQFF. DNA for the CDR3: TGTGCCAGCAAGGGACCGAGCTCCTACAATGAGCAGTTCTTC.